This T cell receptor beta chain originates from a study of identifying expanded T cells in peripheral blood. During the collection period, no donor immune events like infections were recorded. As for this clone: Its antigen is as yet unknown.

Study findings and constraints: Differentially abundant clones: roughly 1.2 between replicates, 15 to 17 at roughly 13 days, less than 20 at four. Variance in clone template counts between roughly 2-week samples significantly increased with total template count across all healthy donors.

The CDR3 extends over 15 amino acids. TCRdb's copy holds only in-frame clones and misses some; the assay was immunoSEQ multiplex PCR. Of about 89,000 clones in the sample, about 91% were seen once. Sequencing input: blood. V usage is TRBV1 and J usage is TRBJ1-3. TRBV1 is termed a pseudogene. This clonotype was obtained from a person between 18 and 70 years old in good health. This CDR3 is CTKLDALRPGNTIYF. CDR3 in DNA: TGCACGAAATTGGACGCCCTCCGACCGGGAAACACCATATATTTT.